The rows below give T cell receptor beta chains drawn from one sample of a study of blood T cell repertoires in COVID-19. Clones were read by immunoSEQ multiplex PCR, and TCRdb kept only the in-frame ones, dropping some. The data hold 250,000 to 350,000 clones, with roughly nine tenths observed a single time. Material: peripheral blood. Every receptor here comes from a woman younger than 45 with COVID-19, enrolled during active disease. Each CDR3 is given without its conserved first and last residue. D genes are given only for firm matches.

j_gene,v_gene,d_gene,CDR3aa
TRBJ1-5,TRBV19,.,ASNPQERDQPQH
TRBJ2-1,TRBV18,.,ASSPGSLGGEQF
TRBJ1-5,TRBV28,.,ASSSAGVLYQPQH
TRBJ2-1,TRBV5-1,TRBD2,ASSPGVAGVILNEQF
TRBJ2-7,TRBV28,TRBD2,ASSFPRTSGPNYEQY
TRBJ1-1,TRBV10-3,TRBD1,AISFSGGSDTEAF
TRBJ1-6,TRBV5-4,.,ASSQDRGSPLH
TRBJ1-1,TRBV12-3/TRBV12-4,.,ASSVTGNTEAF
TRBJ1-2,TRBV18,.,ASSLGGGNGYT
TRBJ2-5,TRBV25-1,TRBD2,ASNAAGASKETQY
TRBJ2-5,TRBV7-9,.,ASSLMTQGKTPEPQY
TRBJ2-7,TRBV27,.,ASSLSAAYEQY
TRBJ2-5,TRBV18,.,ASSPILTMASPTQY
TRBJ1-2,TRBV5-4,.,ASSLWTTDGYT
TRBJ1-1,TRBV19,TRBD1,ASSFDRGRAF
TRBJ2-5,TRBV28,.,ASTSEERETQY
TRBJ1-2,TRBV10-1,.,ASSESRTGRPNGYT
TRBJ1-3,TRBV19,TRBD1,ASSVDREPGNTIY
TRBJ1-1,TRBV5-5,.,ASSRGLLNTEAF
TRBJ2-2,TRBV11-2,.,ASTRGPNTGELF
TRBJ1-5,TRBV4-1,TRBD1,ASSRTGQGYSNQPQH
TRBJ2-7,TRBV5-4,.,ATHGGFEQY
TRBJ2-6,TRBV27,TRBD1,ASKSQGANSGANVLT
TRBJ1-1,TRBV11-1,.,ASSLGRARGTEAF
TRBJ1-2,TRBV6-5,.,ASSSRVTGYT
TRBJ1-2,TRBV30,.,AWSSGLRGNYGYT
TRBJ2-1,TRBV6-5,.,ASSYGRDEQF
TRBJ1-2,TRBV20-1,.,SASSVGGGYT
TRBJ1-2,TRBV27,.,ASSPPGGGYGYT
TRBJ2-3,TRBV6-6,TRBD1,ASSYPGTGGLY
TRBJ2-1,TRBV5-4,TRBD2,ASSAPSGRASNEQF
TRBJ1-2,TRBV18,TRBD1,ASSPQGAHGYT
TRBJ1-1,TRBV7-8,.,ASSLVTLAEGWPEAF
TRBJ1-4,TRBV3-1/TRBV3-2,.,ASSRSFYTELF
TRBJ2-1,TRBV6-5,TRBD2,ASSYSAGGEGGEQF
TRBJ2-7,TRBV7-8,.,ASSPGNEQY
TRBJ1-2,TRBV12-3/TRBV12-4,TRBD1,ASSLGQLYGYT